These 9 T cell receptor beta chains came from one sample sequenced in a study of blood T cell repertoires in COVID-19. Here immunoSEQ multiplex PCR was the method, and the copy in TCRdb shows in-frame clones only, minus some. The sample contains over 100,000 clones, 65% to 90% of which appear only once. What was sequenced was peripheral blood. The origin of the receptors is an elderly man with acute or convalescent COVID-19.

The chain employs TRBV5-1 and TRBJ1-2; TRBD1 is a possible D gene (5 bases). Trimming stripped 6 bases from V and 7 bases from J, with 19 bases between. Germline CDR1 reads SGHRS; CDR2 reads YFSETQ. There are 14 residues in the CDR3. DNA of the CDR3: TGCGCCAGCACCTGGGGGGGAGGTCCAGGTGGCTACACCTTC. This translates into CASTWGGGPGGYTF.

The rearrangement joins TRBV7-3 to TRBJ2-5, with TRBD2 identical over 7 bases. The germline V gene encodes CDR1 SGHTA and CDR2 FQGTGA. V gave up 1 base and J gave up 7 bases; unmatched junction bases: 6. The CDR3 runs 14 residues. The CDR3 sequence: CASSLIGGEGTQYF. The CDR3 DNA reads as TGTGCCAGCAGCTTAATTGGAGGGGAGGGGACCCAGTACTTC.

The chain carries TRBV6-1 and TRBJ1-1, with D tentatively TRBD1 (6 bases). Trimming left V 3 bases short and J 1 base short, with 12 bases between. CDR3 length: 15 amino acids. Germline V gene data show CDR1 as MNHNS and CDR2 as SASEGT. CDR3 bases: TGTGCCAGCAGTGAGGCCCCGGACAGGAACACTGAAGCTTTCTTT. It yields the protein CASSEAPDRNTEAFF.

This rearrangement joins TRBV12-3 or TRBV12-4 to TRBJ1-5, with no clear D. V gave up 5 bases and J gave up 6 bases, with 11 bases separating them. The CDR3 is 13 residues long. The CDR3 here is CASSPTTGQPQHF. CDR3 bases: TGTGCCAGCAGTCCGACGACTGGTCAGCCCCAGCATTTT.

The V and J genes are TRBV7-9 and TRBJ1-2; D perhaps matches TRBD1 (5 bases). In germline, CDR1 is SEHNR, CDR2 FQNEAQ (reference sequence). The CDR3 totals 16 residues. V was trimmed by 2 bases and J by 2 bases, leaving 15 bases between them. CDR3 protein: CASSLTKGQGNYGYTF. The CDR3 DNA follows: TGTGCCAGCAGCTTAACCAAAGGACAAGGAAACTATGGCTACACCTTC.

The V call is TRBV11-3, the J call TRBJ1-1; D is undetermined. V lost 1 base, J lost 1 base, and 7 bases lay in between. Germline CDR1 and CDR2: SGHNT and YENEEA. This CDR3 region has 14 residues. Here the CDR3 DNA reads TGTGCCAGCAGCTTAGGAGGCCCGAACACTGAAGCTTTCTTT. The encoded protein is CASSLGGPNTEAFF. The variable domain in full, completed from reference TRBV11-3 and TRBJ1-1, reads EAGVVQSPRYKIIEKKQPVAFWCNPISGHNTLYWYLQNLGQGPELLIRYENEEAVDDSQLPKDRFSAERLKGVDSTLKIQPAELGDSAVYLCASSLGGPNTEAFFGQGTRLTVV.

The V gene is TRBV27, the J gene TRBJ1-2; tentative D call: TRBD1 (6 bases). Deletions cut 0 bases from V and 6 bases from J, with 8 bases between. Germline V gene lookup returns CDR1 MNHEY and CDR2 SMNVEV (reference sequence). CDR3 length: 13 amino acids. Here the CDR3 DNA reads TGTGCCAGCAGTTTATCACAGGGAAATGGCTACACCTTC. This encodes CASSLSQGNGYTF.

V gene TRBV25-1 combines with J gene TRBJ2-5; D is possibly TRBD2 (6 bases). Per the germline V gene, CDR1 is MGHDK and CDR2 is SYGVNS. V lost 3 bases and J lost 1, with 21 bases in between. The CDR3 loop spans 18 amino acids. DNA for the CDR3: TGTGCCAGCAGTGAGGGACTTTCGGGCGGAATAATCCAAGAGACCCAGTACTTC. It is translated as CASSEGLSGGIIQETQYF. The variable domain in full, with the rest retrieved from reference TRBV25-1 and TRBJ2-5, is EADIYQTPRYLVIGTGKKITLECSQTMGHDKMYWYQQDPGMELHLIHYSYGVNSTEKGDLSSESTVSRIRTEHFPLTLESARPSHTSQYLCASSEGLSGGIIQETQYFGPGTRLLVL.

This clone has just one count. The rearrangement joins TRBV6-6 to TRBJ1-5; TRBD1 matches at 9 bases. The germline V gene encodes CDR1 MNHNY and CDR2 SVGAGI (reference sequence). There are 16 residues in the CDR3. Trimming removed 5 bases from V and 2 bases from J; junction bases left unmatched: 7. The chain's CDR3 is CASSHNTGGRNQPQHF. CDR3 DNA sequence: TGTGCCAGCAGTCATAACACAGGGGGCCGCAATCAGCCCCAGCATTTT.